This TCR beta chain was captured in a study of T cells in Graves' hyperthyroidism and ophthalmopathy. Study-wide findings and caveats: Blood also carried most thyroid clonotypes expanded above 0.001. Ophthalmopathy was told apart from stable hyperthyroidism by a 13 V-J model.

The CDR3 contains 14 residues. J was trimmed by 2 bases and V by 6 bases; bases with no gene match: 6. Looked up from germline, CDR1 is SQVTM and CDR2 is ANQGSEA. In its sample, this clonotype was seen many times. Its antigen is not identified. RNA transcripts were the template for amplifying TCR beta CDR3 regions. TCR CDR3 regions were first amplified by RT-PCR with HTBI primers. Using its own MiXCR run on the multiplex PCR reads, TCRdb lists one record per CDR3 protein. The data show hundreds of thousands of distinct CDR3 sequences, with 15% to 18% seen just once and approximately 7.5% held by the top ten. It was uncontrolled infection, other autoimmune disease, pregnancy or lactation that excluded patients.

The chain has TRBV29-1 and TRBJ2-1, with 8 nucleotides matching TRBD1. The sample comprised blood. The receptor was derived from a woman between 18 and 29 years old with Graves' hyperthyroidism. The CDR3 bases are TGCAGCGTCAGGACAGGGTGGCCCTACAATGAGCAGTTCTTC. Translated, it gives CSVRTGWPYNEQFF.